The 9 T cell receptor beta chains listed next were all sequenced from one sample in a study of shared clonotypes between healthy human individuals. Sequenced by immunoSEQ multiplex PCR; TCRdb stores in-frame clones only, minus some. The profile shows over a million clones, approximately 78% of them singletons. Sequencing input: memory CD4+ T cells from PBMCs. Subset indicated: CD45RA-negative fraction. The receptors originated from a man aged 18 to 29 in good health. Some clones in this sample may be carry-over from other donors' samples.

The chain links TRBV6-1 to TRBJ2-1; D perhaps matches TRBD1 (5 bases). The V gene lost 2 bases and the J gene lost 4 bases, with 12 bases spanning the gap. The CDR3 sequence is 15 residues long. Per the germline V gene, CDR1 is MNHNS and CDR2 is SASEGT. CDR3 coding DNA: TGTGCCAGCAGTGAACAAGGGGTCGATTACAATGAGCAGTTCTTC. Translation gives CASSEQGVDYNEQFF.

The CDR3 nucleotides read TGTGCCAGCAGTTACGGGATAGAGCAGTACTTC. It specifies CASSYGIEQYF. The rearrangement uses TRBV6-5 and TRBJ2-7, with unresolved D. V was clipped by 2 bases and J by 7 bases, with 6 bases between them. This CDR3 contains 11 residues. Germline V gives CDR1 MNHEY, CDR2 SVGAGI.

The chain recombines TRBV5-4 with TRBJ1-5; 10 nucleotides match TRBD1. Germline-derived CDR1 and CDR2 are SGHNT and YYREEE (reference sequence). The CDR3 has 15 residues. The trim removed 4 bases at V and 6 bases at J, leaving 7 bases unmatched. As DNA, the CDR3 is TGTGCCAGCAGCGTGGCCGGGACAGGGGCTCAGCCCCAGCATTTT. Encoded protein: CASSVAGTGAQPQHF.

This chain connects TRBV10-3 to TRBJ1-1; D is possibly TRBD1 (6 bases). Trimming removed 3 bases at V and 6 bases at J, with 8 bases between. CDR1 and CDR2 (germline): ENHRY, SYGVKD. The CDR3 contains 12 residues. The CDR3 DNA is TGTGCCATCAGTGAAGGGGGGGCTGAAGCTTTCTTT. Encoded protein: CAISEGGAEAFF.

As concerns this clone: Additional DNA sequences in this sample encode the identical CDR3. This chain connects TRBV19 to TRBJ1-2; D uncertain. The germline gives CDR1 LNHDA, CDR2 SQIVND (reference sequence). The CDR3 runs to 11 residues. The CDR3 loop is CEAAANYGYTF. In nucleotides, the CDR3 is TGTGAGGCGGCAGCTAACTATGGCTACACCTTC.

The chain has TRBV7-8 and TRBJ1-4; D is ambiguous. CDR1 and CDR2 from the germline V gene are SGHVS and FQNEAQ. The V gene lost 1 base and the J gene lost 8 bases, with 11 bases spanning the gap. The CDR3 is made up of 14 amino acids. The CDR3 loop reads CASSLDSSAEKLFF. CDR3 in DNA: TGTGCCAGCAGCTTAGATTCCAGCGCCGAAAAACTGTTTTTT.

The chain couples TRBV2 to TRBJ2-1; D remains ambiguous. This CDR3 spans 15 amino acids. V was cut by 7 bases and J by 9 bases, with 22 bases left in between. Germline CDR1 SNHLY, CDR2 FYNNEI. The CDR3 loop is CASKLTISPSGEQFF. The CDR3, as DNA: TGTGCCAGCAAGCTTACCATCTCGCCGTCAGGTGAGCAGTTCTTC.

About this clone: The sample holds other DNA sequences that translate to the same CDR3. The J gene is TRBJ2-5, the V gene TRBV5-1, with D possibly being TRBD1 or TRBD2 (5 bases each). Germline V lookup: CDR1 SGHRS, CDR2 YFSETQ. This CDR3 has 13 amino acids. Trimming pared 4 bases from V and 4 bases from J, leaving 11 bases between. The CDR3 coding sequence is TGCGCCAGCAGCCCGGGGCCGGGAGAGACCCAGTACTTC. Its protein product is CASSPGPGETQYF.

V gene TRBV9 combines with J gene TRBJ2-7; the D gene is possibly TRBD2 (5 bases). Trimming removed 0 bases at V and 1 base at J, with 8 bases between. Germline CDR1 reads SGDLS; CDR2 reads YYNGEE. CDR3 length: 14 amino acids. The CDR3 nucleotides read TGTGCCAGCAGCGTAGACGGGAAATCCTACGAGCAGTACTTC. Protein: CASSVDGKSYEQYF.